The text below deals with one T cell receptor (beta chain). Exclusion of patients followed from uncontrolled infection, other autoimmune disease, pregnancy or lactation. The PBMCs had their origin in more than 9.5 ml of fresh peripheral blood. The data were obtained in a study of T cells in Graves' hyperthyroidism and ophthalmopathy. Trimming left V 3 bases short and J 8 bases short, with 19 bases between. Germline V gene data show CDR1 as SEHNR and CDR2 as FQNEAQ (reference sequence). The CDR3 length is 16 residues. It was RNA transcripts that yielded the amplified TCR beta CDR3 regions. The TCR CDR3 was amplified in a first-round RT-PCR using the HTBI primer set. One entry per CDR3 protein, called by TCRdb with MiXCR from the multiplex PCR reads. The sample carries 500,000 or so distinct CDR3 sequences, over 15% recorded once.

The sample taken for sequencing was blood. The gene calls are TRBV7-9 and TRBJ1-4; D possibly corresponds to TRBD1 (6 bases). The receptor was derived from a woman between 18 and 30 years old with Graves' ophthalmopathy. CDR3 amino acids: CASSFRLLQGGEKLFF. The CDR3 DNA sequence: TGTGCCAGCAGCTTCCGACTCCTACAGGGAGGGGAAAAACTGTTTTTT. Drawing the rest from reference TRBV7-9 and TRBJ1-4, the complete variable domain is DTGVSQNPRHKITKRGQNVTFRCDPISEHNRLYWYRQTLGQGPEFLTYFQNEAQLEKSRLLSDRFSAERPKGSFSTLEIQRTEQGDSAMYLCASSFRLLQGGEKLFFGSGTQLSVL.